The sample holds a few counts of the clone carrying this TCR beta chain. The antigen is unknown. This entry comes from a study of T cell responses to AZD1222 COVID-19 vaccine. Study-level points and caveats: The breadth and depth of Spike-specific TCRs increased once two AZD1222 doses had been given. Clonal diversity was possibly underestimated; the donors were predominantly white British and more often female. Among spike-specific TCRs, nearly half reportedly target unmutated variant regions. Baseline testing showed seropositivity in only six AZD1222 recipients.

This CDR3 has 18 residues. Trimming removed 5 bases from V and 3 bases from J; junction bases left unmatched: 16. From germline, CDR1 is MNHEY and CDR2 SMNVEV (reference sequence). Profiled with immunoSEQ multiplex PCR; TCRdb holds only in-frame clones, not every one. Among approximately 100,000 clones, 88% were seen once, and the ten largest hold 9.5% to 15%. Source: peripheral blood, taken on day 0 of MenACWY control vaccination. The rearrangement uses TRBV27 and TRBJ1-5, with 7 bases identical to TRBD1. The receptor comes from an adult in good health. The CDR3 DNA sequence: TGTGCCAGCAGTCCACTCCTAGCAGGGGGACGTTTCAATCAGCCCCAGCATTTT. Translated: CASSPLLAGGRFNQPQHF.